The following is a T cell receptor (beta chain) sequence with its context. These data are taken from a study of OX40 agonist ivuxolimab in advanced cancers. Across the whole study: The patients' treatment was ivuxolimab, an agonistic anti-OX40 (CD134) antibody.

Clones were read by immunoSEQ multiplex PCR, and TCRdb kept only the in-frame ones, dropping some. Here the sample spans about 60,000 clones, approximately 86% being singletons. V shed 5 bases and J shed 6 bases, with 10 bases lying between them. The germline V gene has CDR1 MNHEY and CDR2 SVGAGI. The CDR3 sequence is 13 residues long. The sequences come from CD4+ or CD8+ T cells sorted from blood, collected in a trial of the OX40 agonist ivuxolimab. V and J are TRBV6-5 and TRBJ2-2; weak D call: TRBD1 (6 bases). The clonotype was recovered from an adult with an advanced solid tumor such as melanoma, head and neck, liver or kidney cancer. CDR3 coding DNA: TGTGCCAGCAGTCAACAGGGTGCCGGGGAGCTGTTTTTT. This sequence encodes CASSQQGAGELFF.